This is a list of T cell receptor beta chains from one sample in a study of OX40 agonist ivuxolimab in advanced cancers. Sequenced by immunoSEQ multiplex PCR; TCRdb stores in-frame clones only, minus some. This sample carries roughly 8,600 clones, about 81% of them seen once, and the ten largest clones take roughly 18%. Sequencing was performed on CD4+ or CD8+ T cells sorted from blood, taken in a trial of the OX40 agonist ivuxolimab. These receptors all come from an adult with an advanced solid tumor such as melanoma, head and neck, liver or kidney cancer. Each CDR3 is given with its conserved first and last residue. The order of the fields is J gene, clone size, V gene, D gene, CDR3 protein, CDR3 DNA. A D gene is named only where the DNA matches it firmly. Size values are once, few and many counts, or a class for expanded clones, and some rows have none.

J gene: TRBJ2-7; clone size: NA; V gene: TRBV7-9; D gene: NA; CDR3 protein: CASSTSRSSYEQYF; CDR3 DNA: TGTGCCAGCAGCACCTCCAGGAGCTCCTACGAGCAGTACTTC
J gene: TRBJ2-6; clone size: NA; V gene: TRBV27; D gene: TRBD1; CDR3 protein: CASSTHPRGLGANVLTF; CDR3 DNA: TGTGCCAGCTCCACCCACCCGAGGGGGCTCGGGGCCAACGTCCTGACTTTC
J gene: TRBJ1-5; clone size: NA; V gene: TRBV9; D gene: NA; CDR3 protein: CASSPGSSGLQPQHF; CDR3 DNA: TGTGCCAGCAGCCCCGGCAGTTCTGGGCTTCAGCCCCAGCATTTT
J gene: TRBJ1-6; clone size: few; V gene: TRBV9; D gene: TRBD1; CDR3 protein: CASSVEGTGSSPLHF; CDR3 DNA: TGTGCCAGCAGCGTAGAAGGGACAGGGTCTTCACCCCTCCACTTT
J gene: TRBJ2-1; clone size: NA; V gene: TRBV7-2; D gene: TRBD2; CDR3 protein: CASSFWASGGNEQFF; CDR3 DNA: TGTGCCAGCAGCTTTTGGGCTAGCGGGGGTAATGAGCAGTTCTTC
J gene: TRBJ2-1; clone size: once; V gene: TRBV6-5; D gene: NA; CDR3 protein: CASSYLGFASYNEQFF; CDR3 DNA: TGTGCCAGCAGTTACCTCGGATTCGCGTCCTACAATGAGCAGTTCTTC
J gene: TRBJ1-4; clone size: NA; V gene: TRBV10-3; D gene: NA; CDR3 protein: CAISGSGEDEKLFF; CDR3 DNA: TGTGCCATCAGTGGGTCAGGGGAGGATGAAAAACTGTTTTTT
J gene: TRBJ1-1; clone size: NA; V gene: TRBV6-4; D gene: NA; CDR3 protein: CASSDSLEGEAFF; CDR3 DNA: TGTGCCAGCAGTGACTCCCTTGAGGGTGAAGCTTTCTTT
J gene: TRBJ2-7; clone size: medium-sized; V gene: TRBV7-6; D gene: NA; CDR3 protein: CASSIGSGNEQYF; CDR3 DNA: TGTGCCAGCAGCATAGGGTCAGGGAACGAGCAGTACTTC
J gene: TRBJ2-2; clone size: NA; V gene: TRBV5-5; D gene: NA; CDR3 protein: CASSLGAGELFF; CDR3 DNA: TGTGCCAGCAGCTTGGGTGCCGGGGAGCTGTTTTTT
J gene: TRBJ2-7; clone size: NA; V gene: TRBV7-2; D gene: NA; CDR3 protein: CASRSQDSRYEQYF; CDR3 DNA: TGTGCCAGCAGATCACAGGACTCACGCTACGAGCAGTACTTC
J gene: TRBJ2-1; clone size: NA; V gene: TRBV7-9; D gene: TRBD2; CDR3 protein: CASTPAGGPNEQFF; CDR3 DNA: TGTGCCAGCACCCCCGCGGGGGGGCCAAATGAGCAGTTCTTC
J gene: TRBJ2-7; clone size: NA; V gene: TRBV5-1; D gene: TRBD1; CDR3 protein: CASSLGDRGLYEQYF; CDR3 DNA: TGCGCCAGCAGCTTGGGGGACAGGGGGCTCTACGAGCAGTACTTC
J gene: TRBJ1-5; clone size: medium-sized; V gene: TRBV27; D gene: NA; CDR3 protein: CASSLQYSNQPQHF; CDR3 DNA: TGTGCCAGCAGTTTGCAGTATAGCAATCAGCCCCAGCATTTT
J gene: TRBJ1-5; clone size: NA; V gene: TRBV29-1; D gene: NA; CDR3 protein: CSVEESGGNQPQHF; CDR3 DNA: TGCAGCGTTGAAGAGTCAGGGGGCAATCAGCCCCAGCATTTT
J gene: TRBJ2-5; clone size: NA; V gene: TRBV7-3; D gene: TRBD2; CDR3 protein: CASSYLAGGQWTQYF; CDR3 DNA: TGTGCCAGCAGCTATCTAGCGGGGGGCCAGTGGACCCAGTACTTC
J gene: TRBJ2-1; clone size: NA; V gene: TRBV9; D gene: NA; CDR3 protein: CASSVDPRQSGSYNEQFF; CDR3 DNA: TGTGCCAGCAGCGTAGACCCCCGACAGTCTGGTTCCTACAATGAGCAGTTCTTC
J gene: TRBJ2-7; clone size: NA; V gene: TRBV9; D gene: NA; CDR3 protein: CASSATSGSSYEQYF; CDR3 DNA: TGTGCCAGCAGCGCTACGTCTGGGTCCTCCTACGAGCAGTACTTC
J gene: TRBJ1-2; clone size: NA; V gene: TRBV6-6; D gene: NA; CDR3 protein: CASSYRGSKDGYTF; CDR3 DNA: TGTGCCAGCAGTTACCGTGGTTCTAAGGATGGCTACACCTTC
J gene: TRBJ1-4; clone size: NA; V gene: TRBV7-6; D gene: NA; CDR3 protein: CASSELAATNEKLFF; CDR3 DNA: TGTGCCAGCAGCGAATTGGCGGCAACTAATGAAAAACTGTTTTTT
J gene: TRBJ1-6; clone size: once; V gene: TRBV30; D gene: TRBD1; CDR3 protein: CAWSHGQGANSPLHF; CDR3 DNA: TGTGCCTGGAGTCACGGACAGGGGGCAAATTCACCCCTCCACTTT
J gene: TRBJ2-2; clone size: NA; V gene: TRBV7-6; D gene: NA; CDR3 protein: CASSVAAANTGELFF; CDR3 DNA: TGTGCCAGCAGCGTAGCGGCCGCGAACACCGGGGAGCTGTTTTTT
J gene: TRBJ2-7; clone size: NA; V gene: TRBV27; D gene: NA; CDR3 protein: CASSPSRTAKVGQYF; CDR3 DNA: TGTGCCAGCAGTCCATCCCGGACAGCCAAGGTTGGGCAGTACTTC
J gene: TRBJ1-1; clone size: NA; V gene: TRBV4-2; D gene: NA; CDR3 protein: CAFQGPMNTEAFF; CDR3 DNA: TGTGCCTTCCAGGGGCCTATGAACACTGAAGCTTTCTTT
J gene: TRBJ2-7; clone size: NA; V gene: TRBV30; D gene: TRBD1; CDR3 protein: CAWSPMGQGAYEQYF; CDR3 DNA: TGTGCCTGGAGTCCAATGGGACAGGGGGCGTACGAGCAGTACTTC
J gene: TRBJ1-1; clone size: NA; V gene: TRBV5-6; D gene: TRBD1; CDR3 protein: CASSGTEYMNTEAFF; CDR3 DNA: TGTGCCAGCAGCGGGACAGAATACATGAACACTGAAGCTTTCTTT
J gene: TRBJ1-1; clone size: NA; V gene: TRBV5-4; D gene: NA; CDR3 protein: CASSFGGGEAFF; CDR3 DNA: TGTGCCAGCAGCTTCGGGGGAGGGGAAGCTTTCTTT
J gene: TRBJ1-2; clone size: NA; V gene: TRBV19; D gene: NA; CDR3 protein: CASSWGQAYGYTF; CDR3 DNA: TGTGCCAGTAGTTGGGGACAAGCCTATGGCTACACCTTC
J gene: TRBJ2-3; clone size: NA; V gene: TRBV4-1; D gene: TRBD1; CDR3 protein: CASSQDTGQGARDTQYF; CDR3 DNA: TGCGCCAGCAGCCAAGATACGGGACAGGGGGCGAGAGATACGCAGTATTTT
J gene: TRBJ2-7; clone size: NA; V gene: TRBV4-2; D gene: TRBD1; CDR3 protein: CASSQETGGANEQYF; CDR3 DNA: TGTGCCAGCAGCCAAGAAACAGGGGGCGCAAACGAGCAGTACTTC
J gene: TRBJ2-6; clone size: NA; V gene: TRBV6-1; D gene: NA; CDR3 protein: CASSGGAGANVLTF; CDR3 DNA: TGTGCCAGCAGTGGAGGGGCTGGGGCCAACGTCCTGACTTTC
J gene: TRBJ1-3; clone size: NA; V gene: TRBV5-4; D gene: TRBD1; CDR3 protein: CASSSDRGTGNTIYF; CDR3 DNA: TGTGCCAGCAGTTCTGACAGGGGGACTGGAAACACCATATATTTT
J gene: TRBJ2-3; clone size: few; V gene: TRBV9; D gene: NA; CDR3 protein: CASSVGTRIADTQYF; CDR3 DNA: TGTGCCAGCAGCGTTGGGACACGAATCGCAGATACGCAGTATTTT
J gene: TRBJ1-2; clone size: NA; V gene: TRBV4-3; D gene: TRBD1; CDR3 protein: CASSPRQGANYGYTF; CDR3 DNA: TGCGCCAGCAGCCCCAGACAGGGGGCTAACTATGGCTACACCTTC
J gene: TRBJ1-2; clone size: NA; V gene: TRBV6-5; D gene: NA; CDR3 protein: CASSFRGGRVYGYTF; CDR3 DNA: TGTGCCAGCAGCTTCCGAGGGGGACGCGTCTATGGGTACACCTTC
J gene: TRBJ2-5; clone size: NA; V gene: TRBV6-1; D gene: TRBD1; CDR3 protein: CASSEETGGQETQYF; CDR3 DNA: TGTGCCAGCAGTGAAGAGACAGGGGGCCAAGAGACCCAGTACTTC
J gene: TRBJ2-5; clone size: NA; V gene: TRBV19; D gene: NA; CDR3 protein: CASREAHEETQYF; CDR3 DNA: TGTGCCAGTAGGGAGGCGCACGAAGAGACCCAGTACTTC
J gene: TRBJ2-7; clone size: NA; V gene: TRBV7-3; D gene: TRBD2; CDR3 protein: CASSPERGGRPEQYF; CDR3 DNA: TGTGCCAGCAGCCCCGAGCGGGGGGGCCGACCCGAGCAGTACTTC
J gene: TRBJ2-1; clone size: NA; V gene: TRBV6-5; D gene: TRBD1; CDR3 protein: CASSYGGTGGNEQFF; CDR3 DNA: TGTGCCAGCAGTTACGGGGGGACAGGGGGAAATGAGCAGTTCTTC
J gene: TRBJ2-7; clone size: once; V gene: TRBV6-1; D gene: NA; CDR3 protein: CASSEALRGDYEQYF; CDR3 DNA: TGTGCCAGCAGTGAAGCGCTGAGGGGAGACTACGAGCAGTACTTC
J gene: TRBJ1-6; clone size: NA; V gene: TRBV7-9; D gene: TRBD1; CDR3 protein: CASSRYITGGDSPLHF; CDR3 DNA: TGTGCCAGCAGCAGGTACATAACAGGGGGCGATTCACCCCTCCACTTT
J gene: TRBJ1-2; clone size: large; V gene: TRBV19; D gene: NA; CDR3 protein: CASSIDQSTSNYGYTF; CDR3 DNA: TGTGCCAGTAGTATAGATCAATCGACATCTAACTATGGCTACACCTTC
J gene: TRBJ1-1; clone size: NA; V gene: TRBV25-1; D gene: NA; CDR3 protein: CASSESGVTNAEAFF; CDR3 DNA: TGTGCCAGCAGTGAATCTGGGGTAACTAACGCTGAAGCTTTCTTT
J gene: TRBJ1-1; clone size: large; V gene: TRBV6-5; D gene: NA; CDR3 protein: CASSDIFRSEAFF; CDR3 DNA: TGTGCCAGCAGCGACATTTTTAGGTCTGAAGCTTTCTTT
J gene: TRBJ1-6; clone size: NA; V gene: TRBV2; D gene: NA; CDR3 protein: CASSARNRLFSPLHF; CDR3 DNA: TGTGCCAGCAGTGCTCGGAACCGTCTATTTTCACCCCTCCACTTT
J gene: TRBJ2-1; clone size: once; V gene: TRBV5-7; D gene: TRBD2; CDR3 protein: CASSLAGGANNEQFF; CDR3 DNA: TGTGCCAGCAGCTTGGCGGGGGGGGCCAACAATGAGCAGTTCTTC
J gene: TRBJ1-3; clone size: NA; V gene: TRBV6-5; D gene: NA; CDR3 protein: CASSRDRIPMTIYF; CDR3 DNA: TGTGCCAGCAGCCGTGACCGGATCCCGATGACCATATATTTT
J gene: TRBJ2-3; clone size: few; V gene: TRBV6-5; D gene: NA; CDR3 protein: CASSYSVSDTQYF; CDR3 DNA: TGTGCCAGCAGTTACTCGGTTTCCGATACGCAGTATTTT